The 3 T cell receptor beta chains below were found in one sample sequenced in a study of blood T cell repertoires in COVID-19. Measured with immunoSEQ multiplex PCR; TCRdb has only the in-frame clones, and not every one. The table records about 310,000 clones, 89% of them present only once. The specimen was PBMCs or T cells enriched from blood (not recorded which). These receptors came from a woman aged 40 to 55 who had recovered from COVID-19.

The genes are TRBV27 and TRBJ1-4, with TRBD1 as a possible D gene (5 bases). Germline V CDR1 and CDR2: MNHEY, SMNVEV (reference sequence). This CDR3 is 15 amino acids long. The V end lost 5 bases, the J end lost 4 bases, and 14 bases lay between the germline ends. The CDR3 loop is CASSPTGYFNEKLFF. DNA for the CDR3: TGTGCCAGCAGTCCTACAGGCTACTTTAATGAAAAACTGTTTTTT.

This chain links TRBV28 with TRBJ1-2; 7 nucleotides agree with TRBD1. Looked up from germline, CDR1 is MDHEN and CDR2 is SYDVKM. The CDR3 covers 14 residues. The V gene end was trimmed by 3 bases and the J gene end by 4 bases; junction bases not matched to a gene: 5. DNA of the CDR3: TGTGCCAGCAGTTTCAACAGGGGAGCCTATGGCTACACCTTC. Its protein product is CASSFNRGAYGYTF.

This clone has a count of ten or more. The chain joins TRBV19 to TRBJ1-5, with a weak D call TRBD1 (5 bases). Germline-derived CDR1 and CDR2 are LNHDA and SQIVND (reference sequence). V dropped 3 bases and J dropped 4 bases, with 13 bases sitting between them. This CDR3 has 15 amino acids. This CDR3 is CASSMGGRGNQPQHF. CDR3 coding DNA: TGTGCCAGTAGTATGGGGGGAAGGGGAAATCAGCCCCAGCATTTT.